The source of this TCR beta chain is a study of tumor and adjacent non-tumor tissue in lung cancer. No cell sorting was done before RNA was extracted from the tissue. Three rounds of nested PCR, following a modified ARM-PCR protocol, produced the TCRbeta library. TCRdb fed the multiplex PCR reads into MiXCR, producing one record per CDR3 protein. The sample includes about 110,000 distinct CDR3 sequences, around 75% of them seen just once. Trimming took 9 bases from V and 8 from J, leaving 20 bases between them. The CDR3 consists of 14 residues. The V gene's germline CDR1 is MNHNS and CDR2 SASEGT. Sequences were obtained from lung tumor tissue. The J gene is TRBJ2-4, the V gene TRBV6-1; D remains unclear. The TCR was taken from a woman in her sixties with non-small cell lung cancer. The CDR3 loop reads CASRAPGHRDIQYF. CDR3 nucleotide sequence: TGTGCCAGTAGAGCCCCGGGCCATCGGGACATTCAGTACTTC.